This TCR beta chain emerged from a study of blood T cell repertoires in COVID-19. This clone was picked up one time. The CDR3 contains 11 residues. Germline-derived CDR1 and CDR2 are SNHLY and FYNNEI. The V end lost 6 bases, the J end lost 8 bases, and 7 bases lay between the germline ends. The protocol was immunoSEQ multiplex PCR, while the TCRdb copy is restricted to in-frame clones and leaves out a portion. The sample consists of 60,000 to 85,000 clones, less than 85% of them appearing once. The material sequenced was peripheral blood. The gene calls are TRBV2 and TRBJ2-2, with D unresolved. The receptor's source is a human donor with acute or convalescent COVID-19. The donor label of this sample is uncertain. The CDR3 region is CASRVRGELFF. The CDR3 DNA is TGTGCCAGCAGGGTGCGGGGGGAGCTGTTTTTT.